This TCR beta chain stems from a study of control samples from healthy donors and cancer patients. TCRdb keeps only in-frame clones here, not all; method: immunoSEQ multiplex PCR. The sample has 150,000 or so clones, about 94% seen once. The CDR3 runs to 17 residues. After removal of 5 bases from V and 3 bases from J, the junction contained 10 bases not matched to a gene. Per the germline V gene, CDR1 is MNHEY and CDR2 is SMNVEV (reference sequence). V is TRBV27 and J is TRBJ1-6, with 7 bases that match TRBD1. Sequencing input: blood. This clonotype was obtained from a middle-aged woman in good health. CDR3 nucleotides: TGTGCCAGCAGTCCTACAGGGGTTAGAGTCTATAATTCACCCCTCCACTTT. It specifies CASSPTGVRVYNSPLHF.